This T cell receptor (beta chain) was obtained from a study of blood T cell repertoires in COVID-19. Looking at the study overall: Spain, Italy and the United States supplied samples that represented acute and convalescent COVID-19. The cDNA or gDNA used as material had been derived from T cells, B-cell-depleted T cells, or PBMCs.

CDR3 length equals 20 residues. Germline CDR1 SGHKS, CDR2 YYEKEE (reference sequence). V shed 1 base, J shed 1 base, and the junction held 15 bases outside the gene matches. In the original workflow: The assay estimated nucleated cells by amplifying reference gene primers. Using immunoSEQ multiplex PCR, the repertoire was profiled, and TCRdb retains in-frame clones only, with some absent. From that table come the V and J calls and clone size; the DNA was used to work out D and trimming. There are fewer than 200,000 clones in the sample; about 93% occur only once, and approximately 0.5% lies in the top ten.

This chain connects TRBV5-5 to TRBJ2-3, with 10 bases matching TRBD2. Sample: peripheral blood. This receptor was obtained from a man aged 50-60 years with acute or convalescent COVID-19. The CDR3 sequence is CASSLRSSGGTGRGTDTQYF. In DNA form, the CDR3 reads TGTGCCAGCAGCTTGAGGAGTAGCGGGGGGACTGGCAGGGGCACAGATACGCAGTATTTT.